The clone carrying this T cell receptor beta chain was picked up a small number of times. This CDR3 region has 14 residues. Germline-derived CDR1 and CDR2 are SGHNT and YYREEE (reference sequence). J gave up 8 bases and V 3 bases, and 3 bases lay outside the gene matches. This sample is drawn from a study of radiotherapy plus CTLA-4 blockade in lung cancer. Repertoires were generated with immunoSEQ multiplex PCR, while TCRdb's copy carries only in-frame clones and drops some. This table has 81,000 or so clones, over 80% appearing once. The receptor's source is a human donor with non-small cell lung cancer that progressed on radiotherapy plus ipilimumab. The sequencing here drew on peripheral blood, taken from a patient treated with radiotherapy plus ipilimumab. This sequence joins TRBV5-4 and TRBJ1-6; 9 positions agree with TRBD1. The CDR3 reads CASSWTGEDSPLHF. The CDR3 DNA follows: TGTGCCAGCAGCTGGACAGGGGAGGATTCACCCCTCCACTTT.